This TCR beta chain was found in a study of T cells after yellow fever vaccination. TCRdb re-called the 5' RACE reads with MiXCR, one entry per CDR3 protein. The sample yields hundreds of thousands of distinct CDR3 sequences, roughly 4% seen once. As regards this clonotype: Its antigen is currently unknown.

Germline V CDR1 and CDR2: SGHKS, YYEKEE (reference sequence). V lost 4 bases, J lost 2 bases, and 17 bases lay in between. The CDR3 has 16 residues. General study results and limits: From the bulk population, abundant clonotypes could contaminate and appear within FACS-sorted repertoires.

The sequence came from a man aged 18 to 30 who received the YFV17D yellow fever vaccine. The sample was PBMCs, taken on the day of the yellow fever booster vaccination. The rearrangement links TRBV5-5 to TRBJ2-3; possible D gene TRBD2, 5 bases. The CDR3: CASSRGVIAPTDTQYF. In DNA, the CDR3 is TGTGCCAGCAGCCGGGGTGTGATAGCCCCCACAGATACGCAGTATTTT.